Below, 21 T cell receptor beta chains from the same sample are listed, as sequenced in a study of blood T cell repertoires in COVID-19. The repertoire was sequenced with immunoSEQ multiplex PCR; TCRdb's copy has only in-frame clones and lacks some. Of about 200,000 clones listed, approximately 80% are singletons. The specimen was peripheral blood. The receptors were sampled from a human donor in a cohort sampled during active COVID-19.

J is TRBJ1-1 and V is TRBV19; 8 positions agree with TRBD1. V shed 2 bases, J shed 7 bases, and the junction held 6 bases outside the gene matches. Germline CDR1 and CDR2: LNHDA and SQIVND (reference sequence). The CDR3 sequence is 14 residues long. CDR3 sequence (DNA): TGTGCCAGTAGTATATCAGGGGGCGTTAATGAAGCTTTCTTT. It is translated as CASSISGGVNEAFF.

The rearrangement joins TRBV12-5 to TRBJ2-3, with TRBD1 matching over 7 bases. Trimming at V came to 0 bases and at J to 1 base, leaving 1 base not matched to a gene. The germline V gene has CDR1 LGHNT and CDR2 FRNRAP. The CDR3 is 15 amino acids. CDR3 sequence: CASGLVDRGTDTQYF. DNA of the CDR3: TGTGCTAGTGGTTTGGTAGACAGGGGCACAGATACGCAGTATTTT.

This chain links TRBV12-5 with TRBJ2-1; a weak D match, TRBD1 (6 bases). CDR3 length: 14 amino acids. Germline-derived CDR1 and CDR2 are LGHNT and FRNRAP. Trimming shortened V by 4 bases and J by 8 bases, and 15 bases separated the two germline ends. The CDR3 region is CASGSLQGNYEQFF. The CDR3 region has the DNA TGTGCTAGTGGTTCCCTACAGGGTAACTATGAGCAGTTCTTC.

This chain links TRBV19 with TRBJ2-7; TRBD1 matches 7 bases. Germline V gene lookup returns CDR1 LNHDA and CDR2 SQIVND (reference sequence). This CDR3 has 15 residues. Unmatched junction bases numbered 6, after V lost 1 base and J lost 3 bases. CDR3 sequence reads: CASSIVWDSSYEQYF. For the CDR3, the DNA is TGTGCCAGTAGTATAGTATGGGACAGCAGCTACGAGCAGTACTTC. Drawing the rest from reference TRBV19 and TRBJ2-7, the complete variable domain is DGGITQSPKYLFRKEGQNVTLSCEQNLNHDAMYWYRQDPGQGLRLIYYSQIVNDFQKGDIAEGYSVSREKKESFPLTVTSAQKNPTAFYLCASSIVWDSSYEQYFGPGTRLTVT.

The rearrangement joins TRBV3-1 (or the pseudogene TRBV3-2) to TRBJ2-1; 12 positions match TRBD1. The J segment lost 4 bases and the V segment lost 4 bases, leaving 5 bases of the junction unmatched. The length of the CDR3 is 16 residues. The germline CDR1 and CDR2 sequences are LGHDT and YNNKEL (reference sequence). CDR3 coding DNA: TGTGCCAGCAGCCGGGGGACAGGGGGCTTGTACAATGAGCAGTTCTTC. It codes for CASSRGTGGLYNEQFF.

This chain joins TRBV20-1 and TRBJ2-2, with a tentative D call TRBD2 (6 bases). CDR1 is DFQATT, CDR2 SNEGSKA, per germline (reference sequence). V was clipped by 6 bases and J by 7 bases, with 9 bases between them. CDR3 length equals 11 residues. CDR3 amino acids: CSATRYGELFF. As DNA, the CDR3 is TGCAGTGCGACTAGGTACGGGGAGCTGTTTTTT.

This chain connects TRBV19 to TRBJ2-1; weak D call: TRBD2 (5 bases). V was trimmed by 3 bases and J by 0 bases, leaving 9 bases between them. In germline, CDR1 is LNHDA, CDR2 SQIVND (reference sequence). This CDR3 spans 15 amino acids. CDR3 sequence (DNA): TGTGCCAGTAGTATCGCCGACTACTCCTACAATGAGCAGTTCTTC. Encoded protein: CASSIADYSYNEQFF. The full variable domain, with the rest looked up from reference TRBV19 and TRBJ2-1, is DGGITQSPKYLFRKEGQNVTLSCEQNLNHDAMYWYRQDPGQGLRLIYYSQIVNDFQKGDIAEGYSVSREKKESFPLTVTSAQKNPTAFYLCASSIADYSYNEQFFGPGTRLTVL.

This clone was detected only a few times. Distinct nucleotide sequences in the sample also encode this CDR3. The chain uses TRBV18 and TRBJ2-2; weak D call: TRBD1 (5 bases). V lost 1 base to trimming and J lost 5 bases, with 5 bases between them. Germline assignment: CDR1 KGHSH and CDR2 LQKENI. The CDR3 spans 13 residues. CDR3 protein: CASSPQGTGELFF. In DNA form, the CDR3 reads TGTGCCAGCTCACCACAGGGGACCGGGGAGCTGTTTTTT.

J is TRBJ2-3 and V is TRBV18, with D perhaps matching TRBD1 (5 bases). The CDR3 is made up of 13 amino acids. Germline V gene sequence: CDR1 KGHSH, CDR2 LQKENI. V gave up 7 bases and J gave up 1 base, with 9 bases separating them. The DNA of the CDR3 is TGTGCCAGCTGTCTCAGGGGCACAGATACGCAGTATTTT. It encodes CASCLRGTDTQYF.

In this sample, this clone turned up a few times. The chain recombines TRBV19 with TRBJ2-1; TRBD2 matches 11 bases. The V gene end was trimmed by 5 bases and the J gene end by 7 bases; junction bases not matched to a gene: 7. The germline V gene has CDR1 LNHDA and CDR2 SQIVND (reference sequence). The length of the CDR3 is 15 residues. The CDR3 is CASSPLAGGDNEQFF. The CDR3 coding sequence is TGTGCCAGTAGTCCCCTAGCGGGAGGAGATAATGAGCAGTTCTTC.

The chain is built from TRBV30 and TRBJ1-1; no definite D call. V dropped 4 bases and J dropped 4 bases, with 16 bases sitting between them. The CDR3 consists of 14 residues. Germline CDR1 reads GTSNPN; CDR2 reads SVGIG (reference sequence). CDR3 sequence reads: CAWISRRGPTEAFF. For the CDR3, the DNA is TGTGCCTGGATCTCTAGACGGGGTCCCACTGAAGCTTTCTTT.

The chain recombines TRBV18 with TRBJ1-2; TRBD1 might be the D (6 bases). CDR3 length: 14 residues. Trimming took 4 bases from V and 0 from J, leaving 9 bases between them. In germline, CDR1 is KGHSH, CDR2 LQKENI. DNA of the CDR3: TGTGCCAGCTCACGGACAGAAGCTAACTATGGCTACACCTTC. Its protein is CASSRTEANYGYTF.

J is TRBJ1-1 and V is TRBV6-5, with 9 bases aligning to TRBD1. After removal of 6 bases from V and 11 bases from J, the junction contained 7 bases not matched to a gene. CDR3 length: 12 residues. Germline-derived CDR1 and CDR2 are MNHEY and SVGAGI. For the CDR3, the DNA is TGTGCCAGCAGCAGGACAGGGGCGGACGCTTTCTTT. It encodes CASSRTGADAFF.

The chain is built from TRBV18 and TRBJ1-1; D possibly corresponds to TRBD1 (5 bases). Trimming removed 6 bases from V and 4 bases from J, with 15 bases in between. This CDR3 is 14 amino acids long. The germline gives CDR1 KGHSH, CDR2 LQKENI. CDR3 bases: TGTGCCAGCTCGCCCCAGAACGGGGGCACTGAAGCTTTCTTT. Protein sequence: CASSPQNGGTEAFF.

The chain joins TRBV24-1 to TRBJ1-2; 7 positions agree with TRBD1. V trimming: 2 bases; J trimming: 7 bases; junction bases outside the gene matches: 9. Germline V CDR1 and CDR2: KGHDR, SFDVKD. This CDR3 is built from 15 residues. The CDR3 region is CATSDSRNRGFGYTF. The CDR3 DNA follows: TGTGCCACCAGTGATTCCCGAAACAGGGGTTTTGGCTACACCTTC.

The chain is built from TRBV18 and TRBJ2-4; tentative D call: TRBD2 (5 bases). V was shortened by 6 bases and J by 9 bases, with 15 bases between the two germline ends. The CDR3 is 13 amino acids. In germline, CDR1 is KGHSH, CDR2 LQKENI. The CDR3 sequence: CASSRGLVGIQYF. In DNA form, the CDR3 reads TGTGCCAGCTCCCGAGGACTTGTGGGCATTCAGTACTTC.

The chain has TRBV30 and TRBJ2-7, with a possible D match to TRBD1 (6 bases). V lost 3 bases and J lost 2, with 8 bases in between. Per the germline V gene, CDR1 is GTSNPN and CDR2 is SVGIG (reference sequence). The CDR3 extends over 12 amino acids. CDR3 bases: TGTGCCTGGAGGGGACAAACCTACGAGCAGTACTTC. Translated: CAWRGQTYEQYF. The full variable domain, its missing parts supplied by reference TRBV30 and TRBJ2-7, is SQTIHQWPATLVQPVGSPLSLECTVEGTSNPNLYWYRQAAGRGLQLLFYSVGIGQISSEVPQNLSASRPQDRQFILSSKKLLLSDSGFYLCAWRGQTYEQYFGPGTRLTVT.

The V gene is TRBV5-1, the J gene TRBJ2-7, with a tentative D call TRBD1 (6 bases). This CDR3 has 14 residues. Trimming took off 5 bases at V and 5 bases at J, with 17 bases between the two ends. Germline CDR1 and CDR2: SGHRS and YFSETQ. CDR3 region: CASRPSATGHEQYF. CDR3 sequence (DNA): TGCGCCAGCAGGCCTTCCGCGACAGGACACGAGCAGTACTTC.

This chain links TRBV7-9 with TRBJ2-5, with D possibly being TRBD2 (6 bases). This CDR3 has 13 amino acids. The germline V and J ends were trimmed by 10 bases and 4 bases, with 16 bases remaining between them. Per the germline V gene, CDR1 is SEHNR and CDR2 is FQNEAQ (reference sequence). The CDR3 region is CATILGTSETQYF. DNA for the CDR3: TGTGCCACCATCCTCGGGACTTCAGAGACCCAGTACTTC. The variable domain in full, with the rest retrieved from reference TRBV7-9 and TRBJ2-5, is DTGVSQNPRHKITKRGQNVTFRCDPISEHNRLYWYRQTLGQGPEFLTYFQNEAQLEKSRLLSDRFSAERPKGSFSTLEIQRTEQGDSAMYLCATILGTSETQYFGPGTRLLVL.

The V call is TRBV4-1, the J call TRBJ2-5, with a tentative D call TRBD2 (6 bases). The V end lost 4 bases, the J end lost 5 bases, and 14 bases lay between the germline ends. CDR3 length: 14 amino acids. CDR1 is MGHRA, CDR2 YSYEKL, per germline. Here the CDR3 DNA reads TGCGCCAGCAGCCCTCCAGCGGGTTCCGAGACCCAGTACTTC. It translates to CASSPPAGSETQYF.

This clone was picked up a small number of times. This rearrangement joins TRBV5-4 to TRBJ2-1; D uncertain. The V gene lost 2 bases and the J gene lost 0 bases, with 9 bases spanning the gap. Germline assignment: CDR1 SGHNT and CDR2 YYREEE (reference sequence). This CDR3 contains 15 residues. This chain's CDR3 is CASSLRGTSYNEQFF. The CDR3 nucleotides read TGTGCCAGCAGCTTACGAGGAACCTCCTACAATGAGCAGTTCTTC.